This record looks at one T cell receptor (beta chain) sequence and its context. This clonotype appeared many times. Its antigen target is currently unknown. No clone much larger than this one lies a single base away; base qualities are absent. The sample is drawn from a study of T-cell memory formation after mild COVID-19 listed by TCRdb under 2021. With regard to the full study: Most TCR sequence clusters were specific to one of the two donors. The cohort comprised two young, previously healthy adult volunteers, one female and one male. T-cell clones expanding and contracting after mild COVID-19 in a couple of donors were tracked by longitudinal TCRalpha and TCRbeta repertoire sequencing. The investigation overall reported the following: The detection of some responding clones in pre-infection memory suggests that pre-existing cross-reactive memory T cells joined the SARS-CoV-2 response. SARS-CoV-2 specificity of the second-wave clones peaking on day 37 was not confirmed. From day 15 to 85, contracting clones showed balanced CD4/CD8 phenotypes, whereas a second wave of clones that expanded from day 15 to 37 leaned towards CD4+. Contracting CD4+ clones were found mainly in CM and EM memory subsets, while CD8+ clones were enriched in EMRA. Only a couple of mild cases were covered by the study, and larger cohorts that include severe cases with pre-infection samples were considered necessary.

The germline V gene (reference sequence) yields MNHEY for CDR1 and SMNVEV for CDR2. V sheds 2 bases and J sheds 0 bases, leaving 9 bases between their ends. Spanning cysteine to phenylalanine, the CDR3 consists of 15 amino acids. Left in the record is the CDR3 DNA by itself, 45 bases read in frame from the first base. Ficoll-Paque density gradient centrifugation was the method used to isolate PBMCs. The instrument was an Illumina NovaSeq 6000. Using 5'RACE with constant-segment primers, TCRalpha and TCRbeta cDNA libraries were constructed, with sample barcodes and unique molecular identifiers added in the process. RNA was extracted from every sample with Trizol reagent. Libraries were amplified in two PCR steps, with a second sample barcode and Illumina TruSeq adapters added in the second step. Libraries were sequenced on an Illumina NovaSeq with 2 x 150 bp paired-end reads. As for the original processing: Demultiplexing of reads and collapsing into UMI-guided consensus sequences were performed with migec v1.2.7. Using mixcr v2.1.11, UMI consensuses were aligned to TRA and TRB V and J templates and then assembled into clonotypes. Expanded or contracted clonotypes were those called significant by both edgeR and NoisET, with noise models trained on biological replicates. For edgeR calls, the thresholds were a false discovery rate-adjusted p below 0.01 and a log2 fold-change of 1. As an exploratory analysis of dynamics, max-normalized trajectories of the 1000 most abundant clonotypes were examined by PCA with hierarchical clustering. Each responding clone was given a CD4 or CD8 phenotype based on the CD4+ and CD8+ repertoires, which had been sequenced separately. TCRdb ran its own pipeline on the public reads, namely fastp trimming at Q25 and MiXCR clone calling, and kept in-frame beta chains. Each entry merges the rows of one CDR3 protein and shows their most common DNA and genes. None of the V and J calls come from the authors' own analysis; TCRdb made them. Present in this sample are approximately 300,000 distinct CDR3 sequences, around a sixth of which were seen just once. Approximately 20% of the sample comes from the top ten.

The sequencing input was PBMCs or a T cell subset sorted from them (not recorded which). The rearranged chain carries TRBV27 and TRBJ2-3; TRBD2 is a possible D gene, resting on 5 matching bases. The source of this sequence is a man between 18 and 29 years old who had mild COVID-19 (a few samples of this study predate the infection). The sample titles of this study are shuffled in the database, so cell type and time point are left out; the donor was told from shared clones. The sequenced DNA: TGTGCCAGCAGTTTAACCGGGATTAGCACAGATACGCAGTATTTT. Its coded protein is CASSLTGISTDTQYF.